The entry below gives a single TCR beta chain sequence along with its context. The data derive from a study of T cell responses to AZD1222 COVID-19 vaccine. TCRdb's table, derived via immunoSEQ multiplex PCR, lists solely in-frame clones and lacks some. The repertoire holds some 83,000 clones, with about 90% as singletons. The germline gives CDR1 LGHDT, CDR2 YNNKEL (reference sequence). V lost 10 bases and J lost 3, with 19 bases in between. The CDR3 has 14 amino acids. The TCR originated in an adult in good health. V gene TRBV3-1 (or the pseudogene TRBV3-2) combines with J gene TRBJ2-7; D is uncertain. The sequences come from peripheral blood, collected on day 0 of AZD1222 vaccination. This chain's CDR3 is CATSRRSFGYEQYF. The DNA for the CDR3 is TGTGCCACCTCACGTAGAAGTTTCGGCTACGAGCAGTACTTC.